The present T cell receptor beta chain was sequenced within a study of CD8+ T cells in alopecia areata. Trimming stripped 6 bases from V and 3 bases from J, with 12 bases between. Germline V gene data show CDR1 as SGHAT and CDR2 as FQNNGV. This CDR3 is 13 amino acids long. Treatment in this sample: oral pan-JAK inhibitor, 5-10 mg twice daily. Lesional scalp punch biopsies and peripheral blood were collected from alopecia areata patients. Concerning this clone itself: Its antigen is unknown.

Findings and caveats of the study: Mice showed clearer TCR sharing than patients did, a gap that was possibly HLA-related. Tofacitinib significantly lowered scalp clonality and expanded CD8+ clones among the top 100. Clonality was higher in lesional than normal scalp, especially in alopecia totalis/universalis.

Extracted RNA was reverse transcribed, and the resulting cDNA served as sequencing template. The table came from immunoSEQ multiplex PCR; TCRdb's copy has only in-frame clones and leaves some out. The table has approximately 210,000 clones, approximately 67% seen once; the top ten hold 0.95% to 1.5%. The sequences come from CD4+ T cells sorted from blood, collected at week 44, from a patient treated with tofacitinib. The sequence derives from a human donor with alopecia areata. This chain connects TRBV11-2 to TRBJ2-7; D gene uncertain. Here the CDR3 reads CASSQQVYYEQYF. In nucleotides, the CDR3 is TGTGCCAGCAGTCAGCAGGTTTACTACGAGCAGTACTTC.